Sequencing of this T cell receptor (beta chain) was carried out in a study of T cell responses to AZD1222 COVID-19 vaccine. About the research overall: Researchers grouped second doses given at about 4 or about 12 weeks into one pool.

Trimming took 0 bases from V and 2 from J, leaving 11 bases between them. The CDR3 extends over 16 amino acids. CDR1 is SSHAT, CDR2 FNYEAQ, per germline (reference sequence). Produced via immunoSEQ multiplex PCR; TCRdb's table is partial and in-frame only. The sample has roughly 120,000 clones, 80% to 90% seen once; the top ten hold about 7.4%. Turning to this clone: Its specificity is unknown.

General study points: The peak T cell response came first, and repertoires were sampled only after it. At baseline, seropositivity was found in only 5 to 7 AZD1222 recipients. Donors skewed white British and female; clonal diversity was possibly underestimated.

Sample: peripheral blood, taken on day 0 of AZD1222 vaccination. The sequence derives from an adult in good health. V usage is TRBV7-7 and J usage is TRBJ2-1; possible D gene TRBD2, 5 bases. In DNA form, the CDR3 reads TGTGCCAGCAGCTTAGCGCCCGGGGTACCCTACAATGAGCAGTTCTTC. It codes for CASSLAPGVPYNEQFF.